One sample yielded the 10 T cell receptor beta chains listed below, sequenced in a study of blood T cell repertoires in COVID-19. This table comes from immunoSEQ multiplex PCR, and its TCRdb copy is limited to in-frame clones, with some not included. The top ten hold approximately 40% of the sample, which has 84,000 or so clones, roughly 78% seen once. Sample: peripheral blood. The receptor set was obtained from a man in his sixties with COVID-19, enrolled during active disease.

The CDR3 DNA reads as TGTGCCAGCAGCCAGAGGGTCCGCGAGCAGTACTTC. The encoded protein is CASSQRVREQYF. V usage is TRBV3-1 (or the pseudogene TRBV3-2) and J usage is TRBJ2-7; weak D call: TRBD2 (5 bases). The germline V and J ends were trimmed by 3 bases and 6 bases, with 9 bases remaining between them. There are 12 residues in the CDR3. Germline CDR1 LGHDT, CDR2 YNNKEL (reference sequence).

The table lists this clone with a count of one. V gene TRBV6-4 combines with J gene TRBJ1-1; D may be TRBD1 (5 bases). The CDR3 is 13 amino acids. Germline CDR1 reads MRHNA; CDR2 reads SNTAGT. V lost 0 bases and J 5 bases, leaving 7 bases between the germline ends. The CDR3 protein is CASSDSPGTEAFF. CDR3 coding DNA: TGTGCCAGCAGTGACTCCCCAGGGACTGAAGCTTTCTTT.

The chain joins TRBV29-1 to TRBJ2-5, with TRBD1 identical over 9 bases. The CDR3 contains 14 residues. After removal of 6 bases from V and 1 base from J, the junction contained 6 bases not matched to a gene. The germline CDR1 and CDR2 sequences are SQVTM and ANQGSEA. DNA for the CDR3: TGCAGCGTAACGACAGGGGGGATCCAAGAGACCCAGTACTTC. It codes for CSVTTGGIQETQYF.

A remark on this clone: A read error may be the cause here, since a much bigger clone is one base away. Other DNA sequences within the sample encode an identical CDR3. The chain recombines TRBV5-5 with TRBJ2-3, with 9 bases fitting TRBD2. Germline-derived CDR1 and CDR2 are SGHKS and YYEKEE (reference sequence). The V and J ends lost 10 bases and 14 bases, in that order; junction bases with no gene match: 26. The CDR3 is 16 amino acids. The CDR3, as DNA: TGTGCCCCCAGCTGGGGAGGGGGCGGGAGGGCCCTCCCTGGGTATTTT. It specifies CAPSWGGGGRALPGYF.

For the CDR3, the DNA is TGCGCCAGCAGCACGACCGGGACTAGCTCCAGGGATGAGCAGTTCTTC. The encoded protein is CASSTTGTSSRDEQFF. The genes are TRBV5-1 and TRBJ2-1; 9 nucleotides match TRBD2. Germline V gene data show CDR1 as SGHRS and CDR2 as YFSETQ. J lost 8 bases, V lost 4 bases, and 13 bases had no gene match. This CDR3 contains 16 residues.

This CDR3 reads CASREGASYEQYF. The CDR3 DNA sequence: TGTGCCAGTCGGGAGGGGGCCTCCTACGAGCAGTACTTC. The chain uses TRBV13 and TRBJ2-7; TRBD2 might be the D (8 bases). The V gene's germline CDR1 is PRHDT and CDR2 FYEKMQ (reference sequence). Between the trimmed V and J ends, which lost 9 bases and 0 bases, there was a span of 12 bases. CDR3 length: 13 residues.

This chain uses TRBV14 with TRBJ2-7; D is perhaps TRBD2 (5 bases). Trimming removed 0 bases at V and 4 bases at J, with 13 bases between. The CDR3 is 15 amino acids. Germline V gives CDR1 SGHDN, CDR2 FVKESK. Written as DNA, the CDR3 is TGTGCCAGCAGCCAAGATCGGTCCGGACTTTACGAGCAGTACTTC. Its translation is CASSQDRSGLYEQYF.

This chain uses TRBV9 with TRBJ2-7; 8 nucleotides match TRBD1. The length of the CDR3 is 15 residues. After removal of 3 bases from V and 4 bases from J, the junction contained 9 bases not matched to a gene. Germline CDR1 is SGDLS and CDR2 is YYNGEE. CDR3 bases: TGTGCCAGCAGCGAGAGGACAGGGTCCAATTACGAGCAGTACTTC. This sequence encodes CASSERTGSNYEQYF.

This clone came up many times. In nucleotides, the CDR3 is TGTGCCAGCAGCGCCGGGTCCTACGAGCAGTACTTC. Its translation is CASSAGSYEQYF. V usage is TRBV11-2 and J usage is TRBJ2-7; D call uncertain. The CDR3 totals 12 residues. The V end lost 5 bases, the J end lost 1 base, and 6 bases lay between the germline ends. The germline V gene encodes CDR1 SGHAT and CDR2 FQNNGV.

The rearrangement links TRBV7-2 to TRBJ1-6; D is uncertain. This CDR3 region has 14 residues. The ends were cut back, 7 bases at V and 10 bases at J, with 17 bases in the middle. Germline-derived CDR1 and CDR2 are SGHTA and FQGNSA. CDR3 nucleotides: TGTGCCAGCACAAATGCCGGTGCACTATCACCCCTCCACTTT. Amino acid sequence: CASTNAGALSPLHF.